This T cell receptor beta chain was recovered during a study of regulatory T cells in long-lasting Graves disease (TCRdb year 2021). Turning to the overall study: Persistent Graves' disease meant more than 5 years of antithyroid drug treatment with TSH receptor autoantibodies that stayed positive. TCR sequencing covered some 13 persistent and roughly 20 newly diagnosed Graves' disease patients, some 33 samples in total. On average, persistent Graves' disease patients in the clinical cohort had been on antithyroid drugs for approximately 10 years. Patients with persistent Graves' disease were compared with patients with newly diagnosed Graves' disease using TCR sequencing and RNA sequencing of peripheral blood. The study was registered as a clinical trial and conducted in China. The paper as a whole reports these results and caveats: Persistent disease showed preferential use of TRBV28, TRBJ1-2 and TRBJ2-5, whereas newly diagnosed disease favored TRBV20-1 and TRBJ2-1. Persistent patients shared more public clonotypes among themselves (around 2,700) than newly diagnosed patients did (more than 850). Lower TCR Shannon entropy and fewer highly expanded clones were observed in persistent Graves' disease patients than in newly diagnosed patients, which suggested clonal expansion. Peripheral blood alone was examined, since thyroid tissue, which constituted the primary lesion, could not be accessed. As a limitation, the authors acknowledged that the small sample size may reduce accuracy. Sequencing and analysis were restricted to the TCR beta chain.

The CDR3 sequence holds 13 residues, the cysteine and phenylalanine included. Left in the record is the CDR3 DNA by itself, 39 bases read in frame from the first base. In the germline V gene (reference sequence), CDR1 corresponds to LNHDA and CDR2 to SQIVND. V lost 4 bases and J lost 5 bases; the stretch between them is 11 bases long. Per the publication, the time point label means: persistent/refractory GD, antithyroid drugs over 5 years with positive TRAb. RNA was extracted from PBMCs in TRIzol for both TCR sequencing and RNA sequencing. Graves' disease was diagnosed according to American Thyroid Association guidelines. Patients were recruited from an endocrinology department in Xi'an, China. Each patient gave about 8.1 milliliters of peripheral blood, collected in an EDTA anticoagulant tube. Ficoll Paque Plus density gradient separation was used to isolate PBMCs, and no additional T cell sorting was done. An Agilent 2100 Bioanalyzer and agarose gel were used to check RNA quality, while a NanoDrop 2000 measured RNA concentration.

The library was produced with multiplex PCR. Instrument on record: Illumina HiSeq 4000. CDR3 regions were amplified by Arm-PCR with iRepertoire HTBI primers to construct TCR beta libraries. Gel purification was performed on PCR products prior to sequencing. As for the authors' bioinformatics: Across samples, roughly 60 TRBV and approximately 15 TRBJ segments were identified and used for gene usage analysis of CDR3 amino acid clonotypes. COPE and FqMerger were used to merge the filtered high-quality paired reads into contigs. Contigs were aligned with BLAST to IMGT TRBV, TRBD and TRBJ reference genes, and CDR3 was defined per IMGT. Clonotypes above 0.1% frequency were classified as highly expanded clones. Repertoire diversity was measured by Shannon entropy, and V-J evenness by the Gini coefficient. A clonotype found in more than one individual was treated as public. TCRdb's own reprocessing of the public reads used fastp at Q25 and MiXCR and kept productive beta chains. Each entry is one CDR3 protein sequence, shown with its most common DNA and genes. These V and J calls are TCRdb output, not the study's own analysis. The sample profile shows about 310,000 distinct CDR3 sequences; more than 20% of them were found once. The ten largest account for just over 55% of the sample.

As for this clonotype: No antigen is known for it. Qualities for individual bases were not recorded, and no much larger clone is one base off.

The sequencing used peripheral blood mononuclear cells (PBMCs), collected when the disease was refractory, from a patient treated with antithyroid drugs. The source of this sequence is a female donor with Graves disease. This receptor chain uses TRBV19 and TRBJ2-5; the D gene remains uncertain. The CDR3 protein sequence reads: CASSTGLLETQYF. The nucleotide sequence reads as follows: TGTGCCAGTAGTACCGGGTTATTGGAGACCCAGTACTTC.